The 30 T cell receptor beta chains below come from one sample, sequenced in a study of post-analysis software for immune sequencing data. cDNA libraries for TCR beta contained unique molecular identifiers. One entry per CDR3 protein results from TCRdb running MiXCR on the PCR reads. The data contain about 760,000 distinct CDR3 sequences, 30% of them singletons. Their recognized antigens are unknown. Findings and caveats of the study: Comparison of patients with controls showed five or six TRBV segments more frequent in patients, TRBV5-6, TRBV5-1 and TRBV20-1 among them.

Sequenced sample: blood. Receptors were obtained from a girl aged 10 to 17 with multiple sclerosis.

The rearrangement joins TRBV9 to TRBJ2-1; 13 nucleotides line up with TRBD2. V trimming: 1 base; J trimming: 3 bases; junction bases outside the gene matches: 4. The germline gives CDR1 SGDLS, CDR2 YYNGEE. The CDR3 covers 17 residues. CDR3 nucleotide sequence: TGTGCCAGCAGCGTAAGGACTAGCGGGGGAATCTACAATGAGCAGTTCTTC. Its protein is CASSVRTSGGIYNEQFF.

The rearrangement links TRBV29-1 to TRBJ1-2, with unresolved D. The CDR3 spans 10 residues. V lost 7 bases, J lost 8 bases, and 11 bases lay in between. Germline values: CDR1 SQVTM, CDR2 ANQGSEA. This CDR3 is CSAGPEGYTF. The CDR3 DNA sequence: TGCAGCGCCGGGCCTGAAGGCTACACCTTC.

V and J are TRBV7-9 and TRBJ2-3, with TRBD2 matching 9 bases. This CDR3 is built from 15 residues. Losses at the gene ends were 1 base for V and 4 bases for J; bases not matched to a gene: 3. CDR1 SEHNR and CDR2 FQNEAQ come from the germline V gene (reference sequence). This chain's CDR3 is CASSLELAGADTQYF. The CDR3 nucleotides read TGTGCCAGCAGCTTAGAATTAGCGGGAGCAGATACGCAGTATTTT. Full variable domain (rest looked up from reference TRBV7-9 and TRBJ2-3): DTGVSQNPRHKITKRGQNVTFRCDPISEHNRLYWYRQTLGQGPEFLTYFQNEAQLEKSRLLSDRFSAERPKGSFSTLEIQRTEQGDSAMYLCASSLELAGADTQYFGPGTRLTVL.

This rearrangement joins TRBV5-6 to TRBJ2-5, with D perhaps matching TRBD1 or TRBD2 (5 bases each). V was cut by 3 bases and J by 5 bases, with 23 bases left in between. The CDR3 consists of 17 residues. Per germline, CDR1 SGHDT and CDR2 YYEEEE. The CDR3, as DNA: TGTGCCAGCAGCTACTCCCTCCTATCGGGACCCCCGGAGACCCAGTACTTC. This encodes CASSYSLLSGPPETQYF.

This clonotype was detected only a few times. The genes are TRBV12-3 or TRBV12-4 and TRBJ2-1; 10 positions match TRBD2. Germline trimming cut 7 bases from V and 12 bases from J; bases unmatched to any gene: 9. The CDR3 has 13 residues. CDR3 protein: CASNSGAGGGQFF. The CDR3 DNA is TGTGCCAGCAACTCCGGAGCGGGAGGGGGGCAGTTCTTC.

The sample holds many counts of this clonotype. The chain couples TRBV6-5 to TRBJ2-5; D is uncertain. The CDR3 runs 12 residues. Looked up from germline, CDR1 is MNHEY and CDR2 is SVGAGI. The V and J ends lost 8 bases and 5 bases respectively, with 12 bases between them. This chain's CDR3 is CASREVGETQYF. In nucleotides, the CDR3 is TGTGCCAGCCGCGAGGTCGGGGAGACCCAGTACTTC.

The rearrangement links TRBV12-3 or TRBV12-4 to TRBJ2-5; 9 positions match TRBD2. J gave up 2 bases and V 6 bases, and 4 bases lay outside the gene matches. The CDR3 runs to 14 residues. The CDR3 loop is CASRPSGAQETQYF. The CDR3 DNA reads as TGTGCCAGCAGACCTAGCGGGGCACAAGAGACCCAGTACTTC.

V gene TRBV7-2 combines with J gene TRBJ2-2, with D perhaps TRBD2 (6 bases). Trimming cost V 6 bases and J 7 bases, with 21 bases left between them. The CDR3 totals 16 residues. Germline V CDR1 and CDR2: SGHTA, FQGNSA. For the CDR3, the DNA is TGTGCCAGCAGTGGGAAAATGGGACTTTACATCGGGGAGCTGTTTTTT. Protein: CASSGKMGLYIGELFF.

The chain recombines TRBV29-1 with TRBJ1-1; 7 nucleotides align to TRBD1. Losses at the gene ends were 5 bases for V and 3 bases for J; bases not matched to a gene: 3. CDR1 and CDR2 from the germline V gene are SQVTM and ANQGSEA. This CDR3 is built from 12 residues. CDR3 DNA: TGCAGCGTTCGAACAGGGGACACTGAAGCTTTCTTT. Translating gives CSVRTGDTEAFF.

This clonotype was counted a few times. The CDR3 nucleotides read TGTGCCAGCAGTTTTGCGGGTTCCGGGTTTGTTAAGGGGGAGCAGTTCTTC. Translation: CASSFAGSGFVKGEQFF. This chain uses TRBV12-3 or TRBV12-4 with TRBJ2-1; D possibly uses TRBD1 or TRBD2 (5 bases each). V was pared by 3 bases and J by 10 bases, with 25 bases between. This CDR3 is 17 amino acids long.

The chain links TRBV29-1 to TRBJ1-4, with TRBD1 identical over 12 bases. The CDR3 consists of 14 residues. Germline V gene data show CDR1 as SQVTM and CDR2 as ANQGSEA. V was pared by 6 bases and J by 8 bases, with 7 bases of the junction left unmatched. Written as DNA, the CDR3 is TGCAGCGTCGGGACAGGGGGCCGAAGGGAAAAACTGTTTTTT. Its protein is CSVGTGGRREKLFF.

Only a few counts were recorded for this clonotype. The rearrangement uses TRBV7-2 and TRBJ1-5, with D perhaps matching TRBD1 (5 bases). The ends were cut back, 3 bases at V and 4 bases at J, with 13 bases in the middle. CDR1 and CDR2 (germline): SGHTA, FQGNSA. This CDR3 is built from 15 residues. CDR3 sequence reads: CASSLGPGVNQPQHF. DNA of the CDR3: TGTGCCAGCAGCTTGGGCCCGGGGGTGAATCAGCCCCAGCATTTT.

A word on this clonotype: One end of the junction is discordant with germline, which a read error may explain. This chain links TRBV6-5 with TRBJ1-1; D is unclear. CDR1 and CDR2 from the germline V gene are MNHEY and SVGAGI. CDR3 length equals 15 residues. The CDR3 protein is CASSYSRNENTEAFF. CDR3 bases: TGTGCCAGCAGTTACTCGCGGAATGAGAACACCGAAGCTTTCTTT.

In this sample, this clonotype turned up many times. CDR3 in DNA: TGCAGCGTTGAAGAAGAGAACCCCTACGAGCAGTACTTC. It specifies CSVEEENPYEQYF. The genes are TRBV29-1 and TRBJ2-7; D is uncertain. The CDR3 totals 13 residues. Germline CDR1 and CDR2: SQVTM and ANQGSEA. V was shortened by 0 bases and J by 2 bases, with 8 bases between the two germline ends.

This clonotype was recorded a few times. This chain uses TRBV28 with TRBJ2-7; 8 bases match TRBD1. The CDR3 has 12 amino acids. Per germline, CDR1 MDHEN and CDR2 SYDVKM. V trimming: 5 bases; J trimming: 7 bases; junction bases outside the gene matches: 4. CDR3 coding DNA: TGTGCCAGCAGTGTACAGGGGGTAGAGCAGTACTTC. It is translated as CASSVQGVEQYF.

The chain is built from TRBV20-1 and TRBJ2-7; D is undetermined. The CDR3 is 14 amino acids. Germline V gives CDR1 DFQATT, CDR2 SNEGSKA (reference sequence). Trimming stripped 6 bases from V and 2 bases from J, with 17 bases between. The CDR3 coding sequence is TGCAGTGCAGGCGGCTGGAATGGCGCCTACGAGCAGTACTTC. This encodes CSAGGWNGAYEQYF.

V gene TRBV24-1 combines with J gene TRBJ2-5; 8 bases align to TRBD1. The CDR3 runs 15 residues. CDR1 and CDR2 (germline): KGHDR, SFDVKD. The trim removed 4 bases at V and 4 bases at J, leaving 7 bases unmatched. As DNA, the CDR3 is TGTGCCACCAGTGAACGAGGGACAGGAGGAGAGACCCAGTACTTC. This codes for CATSERGTGGETQYF.

DNA of the CDR3: TGCGCCAGCAGCTTGGCGCTTCAGCCCCAGCATTTT. This gives the protein CASSLALQPQHF. The chain has TRBV5-1 and TRBJ1-5; D is unclear. Trimming took 0 bases from V and 6 from J, leaving 4 bases between them. CDR3 length: 12 amino acids. CDR1 and CDR2 (germline): SGHRS, YFSETQ.

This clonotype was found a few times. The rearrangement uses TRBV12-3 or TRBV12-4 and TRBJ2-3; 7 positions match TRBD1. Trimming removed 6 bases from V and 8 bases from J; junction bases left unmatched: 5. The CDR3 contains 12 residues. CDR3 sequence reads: CASRPGGGTQYF. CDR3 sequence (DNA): TGTGCCAGCAGACCAGGGGGTGGTACGCAGTATTTT.

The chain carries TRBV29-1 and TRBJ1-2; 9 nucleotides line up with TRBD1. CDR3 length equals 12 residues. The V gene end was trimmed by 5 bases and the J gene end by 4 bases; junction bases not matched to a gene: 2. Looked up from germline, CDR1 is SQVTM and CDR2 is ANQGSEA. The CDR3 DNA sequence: TGCAGCGTTCGGGACAGGGTCTATGGCTACACCTTC. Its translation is CSVRDRVYGYTF.

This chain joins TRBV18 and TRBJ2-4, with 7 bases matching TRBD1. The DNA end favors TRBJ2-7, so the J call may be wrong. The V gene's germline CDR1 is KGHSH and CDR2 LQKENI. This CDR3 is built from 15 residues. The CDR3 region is CASSLRQGISNEQYF. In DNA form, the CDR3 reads TGTGCCAGCTCACTCCGACAGGGAATTAGCAACGAGCAGTACTTC.

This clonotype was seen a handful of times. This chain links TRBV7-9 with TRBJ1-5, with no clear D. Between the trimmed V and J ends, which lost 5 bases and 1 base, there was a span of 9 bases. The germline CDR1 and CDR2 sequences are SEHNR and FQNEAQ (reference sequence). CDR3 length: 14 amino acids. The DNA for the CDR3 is TGTGCCAGCAGCCGGGATCTGAGCAATCAGCCCCAGCATTTT. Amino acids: CASSRDLSNQPQHF. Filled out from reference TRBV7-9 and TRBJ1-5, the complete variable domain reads DTGVSQNPRHKITKRGQNVTFRCDPISEHNRLYWYRQTLGQGPEFLTYFQNEAQLEKSRLLSDRFSAERPKGSFSTLEIQRTEQGDSAMYLCASSRDLSNQPQHFGDGTRLSIL.

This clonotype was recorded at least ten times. CDR3 DNA sequence: TGTGCCAGCAGCTCCGGACAGGGCTTCTCCTACGAGCAGTACTTC. Its protein is CASSSGQGFSYEQYF. The chain combines TRBV7-9 with TRBJ2-7, with 8 nucleotides matching TRBD1. The ends lost 4 bases at V and 0 bases at J; junction bases unmatched: 5. The germline CDR1 and CDR2 sequences are SEHNR and FQNEAQ (reference sequence). The CDR3 is made up of 15 amino acids.

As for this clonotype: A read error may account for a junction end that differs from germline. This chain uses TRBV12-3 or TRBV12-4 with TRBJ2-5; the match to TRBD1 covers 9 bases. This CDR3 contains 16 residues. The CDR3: CANSENTGGGQETQYF. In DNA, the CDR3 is TGTGCCAACAGTGAAAACACAGGGGGCGGGCAAGAGACCCAGTACTTC.

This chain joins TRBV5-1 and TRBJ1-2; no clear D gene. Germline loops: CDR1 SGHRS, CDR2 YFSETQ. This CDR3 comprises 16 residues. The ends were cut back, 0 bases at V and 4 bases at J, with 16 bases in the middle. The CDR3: CASSLELSSRRYGYTF. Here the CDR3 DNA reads TGCGCCAGCAGCTTGGAATTAAGCTCACGGCGCTATGGCTACACCTTC.

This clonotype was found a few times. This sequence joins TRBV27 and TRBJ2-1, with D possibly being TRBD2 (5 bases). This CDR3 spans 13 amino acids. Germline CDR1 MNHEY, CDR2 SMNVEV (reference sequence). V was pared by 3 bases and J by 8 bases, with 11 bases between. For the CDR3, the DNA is TGTGCCAGCAGTTTGGAACCGCGGGATGAGCAGTTCTTC. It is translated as CASSLEPRDEQFF.

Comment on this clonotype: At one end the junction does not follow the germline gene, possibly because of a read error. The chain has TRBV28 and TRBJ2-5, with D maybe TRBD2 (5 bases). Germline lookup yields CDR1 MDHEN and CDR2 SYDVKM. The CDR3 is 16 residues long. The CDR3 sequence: CAGSSKRNRRGETQYF. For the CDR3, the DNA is TGTGCCGGCAGCTCAAAACGGAATCGACGAGGGGAGACCCAGTACTTC. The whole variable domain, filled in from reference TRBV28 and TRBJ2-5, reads DVKVTQSSRYLVKRTGEKVFLECVQDMDHENMFWYRQDPGLGLRLIYFSYDVKMKEKGDIPEGYSVSREKKERFSLILESASTNQTSMYLCAGSSKRNRRGETQYFGPGTRLLVL.

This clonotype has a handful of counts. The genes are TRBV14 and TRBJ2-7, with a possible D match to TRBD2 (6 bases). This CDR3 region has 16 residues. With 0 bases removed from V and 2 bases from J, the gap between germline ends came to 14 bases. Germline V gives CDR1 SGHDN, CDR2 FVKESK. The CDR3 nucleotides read TGTGCCAGCAGCCAAGATTCGACTAGACCTGCCTACGAGCAGTACTTC. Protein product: CASSQDSTRPAYEQYF.

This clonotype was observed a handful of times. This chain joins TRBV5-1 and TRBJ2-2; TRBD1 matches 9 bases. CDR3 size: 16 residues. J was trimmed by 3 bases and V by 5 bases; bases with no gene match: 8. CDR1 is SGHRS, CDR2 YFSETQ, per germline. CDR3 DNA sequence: TGCGCCAGCAGGCAAACGGGACAGGGTGACACCGGGGAGCTGTTTTTT. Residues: CASRQTGQGDTGELFF.

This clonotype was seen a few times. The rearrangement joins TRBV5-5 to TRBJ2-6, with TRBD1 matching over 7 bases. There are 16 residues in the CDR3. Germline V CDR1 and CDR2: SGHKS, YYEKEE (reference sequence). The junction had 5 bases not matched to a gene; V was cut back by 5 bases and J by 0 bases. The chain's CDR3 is CASSSTGTSGANVLTF. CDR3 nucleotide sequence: TGTGCCAGCAGTTCGACAGGGACCTCTGGGGCCAACGTCCTGACTTTC.